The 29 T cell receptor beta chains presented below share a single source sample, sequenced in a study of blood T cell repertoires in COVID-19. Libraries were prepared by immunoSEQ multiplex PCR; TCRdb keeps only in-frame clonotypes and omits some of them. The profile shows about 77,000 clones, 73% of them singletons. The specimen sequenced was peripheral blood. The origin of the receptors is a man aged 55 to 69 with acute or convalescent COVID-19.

The DNA for the CDR3 is TGCGCCAGCAGCTTGGAGGGTCAGGGCAATGGAAACACCATATATTTT. This encodes CASSLEGQGNGNTIYF. The chain carries TRBV5-1 and TRBJ1-3; TRBD1 might be the D (5 bases). This CDR3 is 16 amino acids long. Germline lookup yields CDR1 SGHRS and CDR2 YFSETQ. V gave up 0 bases and J gave up 3 bases, with 13 bases separating them. The whole variable domain, remainder taken from reference TRBV5-1 and TRBJ1-3, is KAGVTQTPRYLIKTRGQQVTLSCSPISGHRSVSWYQQTPGQGLQFLFEYFSETQRNKGNFPGRFSGRQFSNSRSEMNVSTLELGDSALYLCASSLEGQGNGNTIYFGEGSWLTVV.

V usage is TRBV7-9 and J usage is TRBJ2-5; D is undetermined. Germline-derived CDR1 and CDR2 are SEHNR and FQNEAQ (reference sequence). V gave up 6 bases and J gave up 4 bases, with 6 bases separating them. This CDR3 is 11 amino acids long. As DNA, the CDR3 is TGTGCCAGCAGTTCCCTAGAGACCCAGTACTTC. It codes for CASSSLETQYF.

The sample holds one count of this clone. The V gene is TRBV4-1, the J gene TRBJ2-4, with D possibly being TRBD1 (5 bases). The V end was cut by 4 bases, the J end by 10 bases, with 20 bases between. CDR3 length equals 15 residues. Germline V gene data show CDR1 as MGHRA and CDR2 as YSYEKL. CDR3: CASSLTDGQGKIQYF. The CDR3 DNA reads TGCGCCAGCAGCCTAACGGATGGCCAGGGAAAAATTCAGTACTTC.

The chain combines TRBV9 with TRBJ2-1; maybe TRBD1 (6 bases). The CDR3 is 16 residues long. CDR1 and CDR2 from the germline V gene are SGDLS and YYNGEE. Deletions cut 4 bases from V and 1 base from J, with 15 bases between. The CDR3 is CASSTGGRLSYNEQFF. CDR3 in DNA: TGTGCCAGCAGCACTGGGGGCAGGCTATCCTACAATGAGCAGTTCTTC.

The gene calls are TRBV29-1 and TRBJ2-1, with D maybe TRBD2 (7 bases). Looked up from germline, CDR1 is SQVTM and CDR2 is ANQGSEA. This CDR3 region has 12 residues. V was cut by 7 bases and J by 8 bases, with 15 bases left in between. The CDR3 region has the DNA TGCAGCGCACCTGGGGGGGGCGATGAGCAGTTCTTC. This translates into CSAPGGGDEQFF.

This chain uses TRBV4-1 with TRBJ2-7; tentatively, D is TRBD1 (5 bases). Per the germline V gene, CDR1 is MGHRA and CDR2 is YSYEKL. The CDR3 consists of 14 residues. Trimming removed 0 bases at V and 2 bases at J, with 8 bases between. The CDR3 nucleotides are TGCGCCAGCAGCCAAGAGGGGCTGACCTACGAGCAGTACTTC. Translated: CASSQEGLTYEQYF.

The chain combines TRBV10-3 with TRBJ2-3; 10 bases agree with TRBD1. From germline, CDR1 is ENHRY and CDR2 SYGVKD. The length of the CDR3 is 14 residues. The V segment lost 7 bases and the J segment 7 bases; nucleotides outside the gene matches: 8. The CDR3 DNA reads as TGTGCCATCAAACCCGGGACAGGGGAATATACGCAGTATTTT. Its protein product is CAIKPGTGEYTQYF.

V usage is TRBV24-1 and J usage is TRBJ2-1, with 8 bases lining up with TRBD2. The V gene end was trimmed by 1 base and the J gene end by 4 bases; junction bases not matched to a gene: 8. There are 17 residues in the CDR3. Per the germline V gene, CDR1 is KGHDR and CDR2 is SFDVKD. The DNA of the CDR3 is TGTGCCACCAGTGATTTAGAGGGACTAGAGGGTTACAATGAGCAGTTCTTC. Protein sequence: CATSDLEGLEGYNEQFF.

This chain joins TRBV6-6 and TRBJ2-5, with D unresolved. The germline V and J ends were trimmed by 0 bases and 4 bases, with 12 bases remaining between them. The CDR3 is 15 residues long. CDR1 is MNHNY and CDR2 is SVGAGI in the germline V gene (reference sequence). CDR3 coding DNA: TGTGCCAGCAGTTACTCGAACCCGGTTGGAGAGACCCAGTACTTC. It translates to CASSYSNPVGETQYF.

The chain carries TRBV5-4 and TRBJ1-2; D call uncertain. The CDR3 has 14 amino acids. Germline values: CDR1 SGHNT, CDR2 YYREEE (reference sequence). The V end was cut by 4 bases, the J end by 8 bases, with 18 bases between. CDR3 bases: TGTGCCAGCAGCCATCAAACGGGGTACGAAGGCTACACCTTC. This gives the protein CASSHQTGYEGYTF.

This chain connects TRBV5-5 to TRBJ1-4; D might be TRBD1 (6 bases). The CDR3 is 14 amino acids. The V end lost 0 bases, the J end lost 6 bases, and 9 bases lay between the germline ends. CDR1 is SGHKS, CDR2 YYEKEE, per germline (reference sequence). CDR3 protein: CASSLEQGYEKLFF. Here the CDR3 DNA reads TGTGCCAGCAGCTTGGAACAGGGTTATGAAAAACTGTTTTTT. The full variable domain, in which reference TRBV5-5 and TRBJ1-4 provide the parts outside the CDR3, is DAGVTQSPTHLIKTRGQQVTLRCSPISGHKSVSWYQQVLGQGPQFIFQYYEKEERGRGNFPDRFSARQFPNYSSELNVNALLLGDSALYLCASSLEQGYEKLFFGSGTQLSVL.

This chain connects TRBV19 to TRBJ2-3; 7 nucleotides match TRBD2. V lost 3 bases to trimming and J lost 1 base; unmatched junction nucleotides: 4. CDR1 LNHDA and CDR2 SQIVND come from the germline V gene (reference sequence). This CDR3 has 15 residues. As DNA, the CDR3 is TGTGCCAGTAGTATCTCCCTAGCGGGCACAGATACGCAGTATTTT. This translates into CASSISLAGTDTQYF.

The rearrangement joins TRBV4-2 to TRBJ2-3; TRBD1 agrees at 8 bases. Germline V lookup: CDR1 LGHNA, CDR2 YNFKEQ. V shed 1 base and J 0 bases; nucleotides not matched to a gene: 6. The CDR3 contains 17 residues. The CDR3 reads CASSQVQTGGSTDTQYF. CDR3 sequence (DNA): TGTGCCAGCAGCCAAGTTCAAACAGGGGGTAGCACAGATACGCAGTATTTT.

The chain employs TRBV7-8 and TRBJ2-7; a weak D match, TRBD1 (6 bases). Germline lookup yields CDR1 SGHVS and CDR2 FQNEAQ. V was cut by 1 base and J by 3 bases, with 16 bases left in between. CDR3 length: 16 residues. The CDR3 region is CASSLVGSIRGYEQYF. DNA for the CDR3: TGTGCCAGCAGCTTAGTGGGGTCAATCAGGGGCTACGAGCAGTACTTC.

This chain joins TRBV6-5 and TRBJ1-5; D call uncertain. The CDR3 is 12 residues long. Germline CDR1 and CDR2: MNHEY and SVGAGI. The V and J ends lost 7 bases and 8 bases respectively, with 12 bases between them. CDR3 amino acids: CASMTAGEPQHF. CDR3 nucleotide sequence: TGTGCCAGCATGACGGCCGGGGAGCCCCAGCATTTT.

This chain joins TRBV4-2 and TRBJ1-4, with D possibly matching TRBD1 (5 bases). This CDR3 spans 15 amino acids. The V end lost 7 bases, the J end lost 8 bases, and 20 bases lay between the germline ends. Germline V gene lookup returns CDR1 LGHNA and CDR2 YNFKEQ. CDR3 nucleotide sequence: TGTGCCAGCACCCTGTCTCGCGGGGACGGGGAAAAACTGTTTTTT. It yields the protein CASTLSRGDGEKLFF.

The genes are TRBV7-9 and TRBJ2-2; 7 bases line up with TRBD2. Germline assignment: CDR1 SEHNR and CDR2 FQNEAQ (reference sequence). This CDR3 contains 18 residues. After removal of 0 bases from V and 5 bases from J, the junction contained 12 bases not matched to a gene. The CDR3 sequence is CASSLAGGTYLETGELFF. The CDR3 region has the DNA TGTGCCAGCAGCTTAGCGGGGGGGACGTACCTAGAGACCGGGGAGCTGTTTTTT.

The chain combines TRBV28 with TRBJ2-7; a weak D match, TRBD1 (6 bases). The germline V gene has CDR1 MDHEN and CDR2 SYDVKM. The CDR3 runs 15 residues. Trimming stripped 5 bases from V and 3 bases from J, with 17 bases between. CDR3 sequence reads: CASSPMTTGNYEQYF. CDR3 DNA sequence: TGTGCCAGCAGTCCTATGACAACAGGGAACTACGAGCAGTACTTC.

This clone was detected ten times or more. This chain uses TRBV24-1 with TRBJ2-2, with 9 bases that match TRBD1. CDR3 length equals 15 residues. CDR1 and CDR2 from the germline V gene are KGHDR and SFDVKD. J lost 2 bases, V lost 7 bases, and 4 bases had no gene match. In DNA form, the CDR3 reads TGTGCCACCAGCCCGGGACAGGGAAACACCGGGGAGCTGTTTTTT. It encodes CATSPGQGNTGELFF.

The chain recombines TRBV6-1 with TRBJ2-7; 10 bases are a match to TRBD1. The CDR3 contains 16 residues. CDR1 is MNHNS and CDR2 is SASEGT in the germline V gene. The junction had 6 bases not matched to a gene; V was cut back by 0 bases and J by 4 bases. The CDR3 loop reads CASSEAGGQGIYEQYF. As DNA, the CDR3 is TGTGCCAGCAGTGAAGCAGGGGGACAGGGGATATACGAGCAGTACTTC.

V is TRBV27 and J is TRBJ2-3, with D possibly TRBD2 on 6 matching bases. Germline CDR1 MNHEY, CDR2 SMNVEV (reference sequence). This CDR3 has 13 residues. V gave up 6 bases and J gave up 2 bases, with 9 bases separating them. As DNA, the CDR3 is TGTGCCAGCAGAACGGGACTCACAGATACGCAGTATTTT. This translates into CASRTGLTDTQYF.

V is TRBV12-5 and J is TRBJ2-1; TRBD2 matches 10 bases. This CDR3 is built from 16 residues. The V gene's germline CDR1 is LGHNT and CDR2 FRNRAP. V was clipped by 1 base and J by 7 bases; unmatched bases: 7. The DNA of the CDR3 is TGTGCTAGTGGTTTGGGCGGGACTAGCGTTTTTAATGAGCAGTTCTTC. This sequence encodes CASGLGGTSVFNEQFF.

DNA for the CDR3: TGTGCTAGTGGCCTGGGGGGACCCACAGATACGCAGTATTTT. Its protein is CASGLGGPTDTQYF. The chain has TRBV12-5 and TRBJ2-3; maybe TRBD2 (6 bases). This CDR3 region has 14 residues. Trimming removed 6 bases at V and 2 bases at J, with 12 bases between. CDR1 is LGHNT, CDR2 FRNRAP, per germline. Full variable domain (missing parts from reference TRBV12-5 and TRBJ2-3): DARVTQTPRHKVTEMGQEVTMRCQPILGHNTVFWYRQTMMQGLELLAYFRNRAPLDDSGMPKDRFSAEMPDATLATLKIQPSEPRDSAVYFCASGLGGPTDTQYFGPGTRLTVL.

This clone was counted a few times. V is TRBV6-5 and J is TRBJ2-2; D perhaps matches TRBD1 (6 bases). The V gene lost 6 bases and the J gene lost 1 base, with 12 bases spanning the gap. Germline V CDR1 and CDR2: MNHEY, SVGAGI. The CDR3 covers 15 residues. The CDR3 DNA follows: TGTGCCAGCAGGACAGGTATCGGGAACACCGGGGAGCTGTTTTTT. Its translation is CASRTGIGNTGELFF.

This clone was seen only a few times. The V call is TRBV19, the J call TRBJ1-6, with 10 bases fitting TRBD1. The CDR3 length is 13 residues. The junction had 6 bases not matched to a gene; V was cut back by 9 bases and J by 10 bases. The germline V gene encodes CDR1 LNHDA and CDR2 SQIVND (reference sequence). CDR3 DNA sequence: TGTGCCAGCAGGGACAGGGGTGGATCACCCCTCCACTTT. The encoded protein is CASRDRGGSPLHF. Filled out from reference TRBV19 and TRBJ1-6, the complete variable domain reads DGGITQSPKYLFRKEGQNVTLSCEQNLNHDAMYWYRQDPGQGLRLIYYSQIVNDFQKGDIAEGYSVSREKKESFPLTVTSAQKNPTAFYLCASRDRGGSPLHFGNGTRLTVT.

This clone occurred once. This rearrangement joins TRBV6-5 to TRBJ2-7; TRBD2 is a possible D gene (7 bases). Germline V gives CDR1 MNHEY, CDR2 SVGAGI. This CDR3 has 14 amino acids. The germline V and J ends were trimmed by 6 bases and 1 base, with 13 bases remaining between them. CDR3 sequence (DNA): TGTGCCAGCAGGAAACAGGGAGGGTCCTACGAGCAGTACTTC. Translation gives CASRKQGGSYEQYF.

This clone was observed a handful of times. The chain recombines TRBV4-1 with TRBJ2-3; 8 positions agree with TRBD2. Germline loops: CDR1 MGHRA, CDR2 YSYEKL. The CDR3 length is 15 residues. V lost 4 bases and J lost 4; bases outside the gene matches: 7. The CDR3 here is CASSPLGGGPDTQYF. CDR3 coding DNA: TGCGCCAGCAGCCCTCTCGGGGGGGGCCCAGATACGCAGTATTTT.

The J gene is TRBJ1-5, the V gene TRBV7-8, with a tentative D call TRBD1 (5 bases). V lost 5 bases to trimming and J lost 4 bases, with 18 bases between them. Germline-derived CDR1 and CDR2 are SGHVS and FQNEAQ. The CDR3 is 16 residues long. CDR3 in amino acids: CASSTFLWGGNQPQHF. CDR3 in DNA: TGTGCCAGCAGCACCTTCCTGTGGGGGGGGAATCAGCCCCAGCATTTT.

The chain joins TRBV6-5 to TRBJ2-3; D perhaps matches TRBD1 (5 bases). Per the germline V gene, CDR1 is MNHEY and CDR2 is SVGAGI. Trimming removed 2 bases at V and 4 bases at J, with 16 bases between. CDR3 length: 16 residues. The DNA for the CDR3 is TGTGCCAGCAGTTACAGGGGCTCTGGTTCGTCAGATACGCAGTATTTT. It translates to CASSYRGSGSSDTQYF.